Following are 21 T cell receptor beta chains from one sample sequenced in a study of T-cell reconstitution after alpha-beta-depleted transplantation in children (dated by TCRdb to about 2016). Libraries were constructed by PCR. Sequencing instrument: Illumina HiSeq 2500. Molecular barcoding was employed in the preparation of TCR libraries, with unique molecular identifiers being used to normalize TCRbeta repertoire quantification. TCRdb itself trimmed the public reads at Q25 with fastp, ran MiXCR and retained productive beta chains. For every CDR3 protein sequence, its rows merge into one entry that carries the most common genes and DNA. This sample is represented by a few hundred thousand distinct CDR3 sequences; roughly 8.2% of them were singletons. Over 7.5% of the sample is in the top ten clones. Beyond this particular receptor, the publication reports: Over the following months the frequencies of hyperexpanded clones went down, and after one year T-cell counts and TCRbeta diversity were mostly credited to newly produced T cells.

Antigens for these TCRs are unknown. Read against the paper, the sample's treatment or condition label means: allogeneic hematopoietic cell transplantation with graft depleted of TCRalphabeta T cells and CD19 B cells. The material was peripheral blood, obtained 360 days after TCRalphabeta/CD19-depleted stem cell transplant. The origin of the receptors is a female patient under 10 years old who had a stem cell transplant for Fanconi anemia, so the T cells may come from the graft donor.

This clonotype was seen ten or more times. The J gene is TRBJ2-1, the V gene TRBV12-3 or TRBV12-4, with 9 bases matching TRBD2. The CDR3 length is 17 residues. J gave up 9 bases and V 4 bases, and 16 bases lay outside the gene matches. The CDR3 DNA reads as TGTGCCAGCAGTTGGGGAGTGGCGGGGGGGCTTCGTAGTGAGCAGTTCTTC. Translation gives CASSWGVAGGLRSEQFF.

This clonotype was found many times. This chain connects TRBV5-1 to TRBJ2-7, with 10 bases aligning to TRBD1. This CDR3 has 15 amino acids. Germline V CDR1 and CDR2: SGHRS, YFSETQ. V dropped 1 base and J dropped 5; count of bases not matched to a gene: 6. CDR3 coding DNA: TGCGCCAGCAGCTTGCCCCCGGGACAGGGGAACGAGCAGTACTTC. Its translation is CASSLPPGQGNEQYF.

This clonotype was found many times. The chain uses TRBV28 and TRBJ2-2; perhaps TRBD1 as D (6 bases). This CDR3 has 14 residues. Germline loops: CDR1 MDHEN, CDR2 SYDVKM. The V end lost 5 bases, the J end lost 6 bases, and 13 bases lay between the germline ends. This CDR3 is CASSTPGAAGELFF. The CDR3 DNA reads as TGTGCCAGCAGTACCCCAGGGGCCGCCGGGGAGCTGTTTTTT.

This clonotype has only a few counts. CDR3 in DNA: TGTGCCAGCAGCCAATTCGGGCTAGCGGGGCTTCAAGAGACCCAGTACTTC. Its translation: CASSQFGLAGLQETQYF. V usage is TRBV3-1 and J usage is TRBJ2-5; 9 bases are a match to TRBD2. The CDR3 consists of 17 residues. J gave up 2 bases and V 2 bases, and 9 bases lay outside the gene matches. From germline, CDR1 is LGHDT and CDR2 YNNKEL (reference sequence).

This clonotype was found many times. J is TRBJ2-2 and V is TRBV5-6; D gene ambiguous. Trimming took 6 bases from V and 1 from J, leaving 16 bases between them. This CDR3 region has 16 residues. CDR1 SGHDT and CDR2 YYEEEE come from the germline V gene. The CDR3 region is CASIRTRSLNTGELFF. The CDR3 coding sequence is TGTGCCAGCATCCGAACCCGTAGCCTGAACACCGGGGAGCTGTTTTTT.

A few counts support this clonotype. V usage is TRBV5-1 and J usage is TRBJ2-1; TRBD2 matches at 12 bases. With V trimmed by 2 bases and J by 4 bases, 4 bases remained unmatched. CDR1 is SGHRS and CDR2 is YFSETQ in the germline V gene. This CDR3 is 16 amino acids long. The CDR3 region is CASSFGLAGFYNEQFF. The CDR3, as DNA: TGCGCCAGCAGCTTCGGACTAGCGGGGTTTTACAATGAGCAGTTCTTC.

The chain employs TRBV2 and TRBJ1-5, with 9 bases aligning to TRBD1. J was trimmed by 9 bases and V by 4 bases; bases with no gene match: 4. Germline loops: CDR1 SNHLY, CDR2 FYNNEI. The CDR3 extends over 13 amino acids. This CDR3 reads CASSGDRELPQHF. CDR3 nucleotides: TGTGCCAGCAGTGGGGACAGGGAACTGCCCCAGCATTTT.

This clonotype occurred many times. The V and J genes are TRBV18 and TRBJ1-1; 11 bases map to TRBD1. CDR3 length: 14 amino acids. Germline CDR1 reads KGHSH; CDR2 reads LQKENI. V gave up 4 bases and J gave up 7 bases; unmatched junction bases: 5. This chain's CDR3 is CASSQDRGRVEAFF. CDR3 in DNA: TGTGCCAGCTCACAGGACAGGGGGCGAGTTGAAGCTTTCTTT.

A few counts support this clonotype. This sequence joins TRBV20-1 and TRBJ1-5; TRBD1 matches at 9 bases. The CDR3 length is 15 residues. Per germline, CDR1 DFQATT and CDR2 SNEGSKA (reference sequence). V lost 6 bases to trimming and J lost 4 bases; unmatched junction nucleotides: 10. CDR3 amino acids: CSAGPSDRGNQPQHF. The DNA of the CDR3 is TGCAGTGCCGGGCCGTCGGACAGGGGTAATCAGCCCCAGCATTTT.

This clonotype occurred many times. The V call is TRBV7-6, the J call TRBJ2-2; no clear D gene. Trimming took off 8 bases at V and 0 bases at J, with 7 bases between the two ends. This CDR3 is 13 amino acids long. The germline gives CDR1 SGHVS, CDR2 FNYEAQ. CDR3 bases: TGTGCCAGCTTGCCCTCGAACACCGGGGAGCTGTTTTTT. It translates to CASLPSNTGELFF.

The table lists this clonotype with many counts. This chain links TRBV10-3 with TRBJ1-1; a weak D match, TRBD1 (6 bases). The CDR3 runs 15 residues. The germline gives CDR1 ENHRY, CDR2 SYGVKD. The V end was cut by 4 bases, the J end by 1 base, with 13 bases between. The DNA of the CDR3 is TGTGCCATCAGTGCCAAGGGACACCAGAACACTGAAGCTTTCTTT. Its protein is CAISAKGHQNTEAFF.

This clonotype appeared a few times. The V and J genes are TRBV24-1 and TRBJ2-3; the match to TRBD2 covers 8 bases. Germline V lookup: CDR1 KGHDR, CDR2 SFDVKD. The trim removed 10 bases at V and 2 bases at J, leaving 13 bases unmatched. The CDR3 length is 16 residues. The CDR3 DNA is TGTGCCACTTCGGGGGGGCCCGGGGAGACCACAGATACGCAGTATTTT. As protein: CATSGGPGETTDTQYF.

This clonotype was observed a handful of times. This chain links TRBV20-1 with TRBJ2-1; no firm D call. The germline V gene encodes CDR1 DFQATT and CDR2 SNEGSKA (reference sequence). V lost 1 base and J lost 1, with 14 bases in between. The CDR3 is 16 residues long. CDR3 region: CSARVRNAVSYNEQFF. CDR3 DNA sequence: TGCAGTGCTAGAGTTCGGAATGCAGTTTCCTACAATGAGCAGTTCTTC.

About this clonotype itself: At one end the junction does not follow the germline gene, possibly because of a read error. V is TRBV6-6 and J is TRBJ2-5; the D gene is possibly TRBD2 (6 bases). This CDR3 has 13 amino acids. Germline V gives CDR1 MNHNY, CDR2 SVGAGI (reference sequence). The CDR3 region is CASSYGIATSLDF. The CDR3 DNA reads as TGTGCCAGCAGTTACGGCATTGCTACTAGCTTAGACTTC.

This clonotype has at least ten counts. In DNA, the CDR3 is TGCGCCAGCAGCTTGGGGGGTACTAGCGGGGTAACCTACAATGAGCAGTTCTTC. It encodes CASSLGGTSGVTYNEQFF. The chain recombines TRBV5-1 with TRBJ2-1, with 10 bases matching TRBD2. Germline V lookup: CDR1 SGHRS, CDR2 YFSETQ. V was clipped by 0 bases and J by 2 bases; unmatched bases: 8. This CDR3 region has 18 residues.

This clonotype was counted many times. The chain employs TRBV13 and TRBJ2-1; TRBD2 aligns across 7 bases. Unmatched junction bases numbered 9, after V lost 5 bases and J lost 5 bases. The germline V gene encodes CDR1 PRHDT and CDR2 FYEKMQ (reference sequence). The CDR3 loop spans 15 amino acids. This CDR3 reads CASSLGLERDNEQFF. In DNA, the CDR3 is TGTGCCAGCAGCCTTGGACTAGAGCGGGACAATGAGCAGTTCTTC.

This clonotype came up many times. The CDR3: CASSFQGYEQYV. The CDR3 DNA is TGTGCCAGCAGCTTCCAGGGGTACGAGCAGTACGTC. The chain joins TRBV7-2 to TRBJ2-7; TRBD1 is a possible D gene (6 bases). This CDR3 region has 12 residues. V lost 3 bases, J lost 4 bases, and 7 bases lay in between. In germline, CDR1 is SGHTA, CDR2 FQGNSA.

This clonotype turned up a few times. The chain is built from TRBV10-3 and TRBJ2-1; 9 bases agree with TRBD2. The ends lost 11 bases at V and 0 bases at J; junction bases unmatched: 14. The CDR3 consists of 17 residues. The germline V gene encodes CDR1 ENHRY and CDR2 SYGVKD. The CDR3 is CAAYPFSGGGSYNEQFF. In DNA, the CDR3 is TGTGCCGCTTACCCCTTTAGCGGGGGAGGCTCCTACAATGAGCAGTTCTTC.

In this sample, this clonotype turned up many times. The rearrangement uses TRBV20-1 and TRBJ1-2; D gene ambiguous. V was trimmed by 3 bases and J by 7 bases, leaving 0 bases between them. This CDR3 is 8 amino acids long. The germline gives CDR1 DFQATT, CDR2 SNEGSKA (reference sequence). The chain's CDR3 is CSASGYTF. DNA for the CDR3: TGCAGTGCTAGTGGCTACACCTTC.

This clonotype has ten or more counts. DNA of the CDR3: TGCAGTGCAATTACCCAGGTGGAAGATACGCAGTATTTT. Residues: CSAITQVEDTQYF. The chain joins TRBV20-1 to TRBJ2-3; D gene unclear. Looked up from germline, CDR1 is DFQATT and CDR2 is SNEGSKA (reference sequence). V was shortened by 6 bases and J by 5 bases, with 15 bases between the two germline ends. The CDR3 covers 13 residues.

This clonotype has a count of ten or more. The V call is TRBV12-3 or TRBV12-4, the J call TRBJ2-7, with D perhaps TRBD2 (6 bases). Trimming cost V 3 bases and J 8 bases, with 11 bases left between them. The CDR3 contains 12 residues. The CDR3 protein is CASSFGGVKQYF. The CDR3, as DNA: TGTGCCAGCAGTTTTGGCGGGGTGAAGCAGTACTTC.